Following are 20 T cell receptor beta chains from one sample sequenced in a study of blood T cell repertoires in COVID-19. TCRdb's table, derived via immunoSEQ multiplex PCR, lists solely in-frame clones and lacks some. The table has 300,000 to 400,000 clones, about 90% seen once. The sequenced sample consisted of peripheral blood. The receptors here all came from a woman aged 50 to 65 who had recovered from COVID-19.

This clone is categorized as medium-sized. This rearrangement joins TRBV11-1 to TRBJ2-4, with 8 bases fitting TRBD2. Germline-derived CDR1 and CDR2 are SGHAT and FQDESV (reference sequence). V lost 2 bases to trimming and J lost 4 bases; unmatched junction nucleotides: 4. This CDR3 is 15 amino acids long. The CDR3 region has the DNA TGTGCCAGCAGCTTATATAGCGGGGTAAAAAACATTCAGTACTTC. Its translation: CASSLYSGVKNIQYF.

The rearrangement uses TRBV24-1 and TRBJ2-3, with D perhaps matching TRBD1 (5 bases). The CDR3 extends over 13 amino acids. CDR1 and CDR2 from the germline V gene are KGHDR and SFDVKD. Trimming cost V 1 base and J 6 bases, with 7 bases left between them. The CDR3 loop reads CATSDFQGDTQYF. The CDR3 nucleotides read TGTGCCACCAGTGATTTTCAGGGCGATACGCAGTATTTT.

This clone was detected only once. The chain has TRBV5-4 and TRBJ2-2; 10 nucleotides match TRBD2. V lost 5 bases and J lost 3; bases outside the gene matches: 10. The CDR3 extends over 17 amino acids. CDR1 is SGHNT, CDR2 YYREEE, per germline (reference sequence). As DNA, the CDR3 is TGTGCCAGCAGAGTGGGGCTAGCGGGAGCGGACACCGGGGAGCTGTTTTTT. The encoded protein is CASRVGLAGADTGELFF.

This chain joins TRBV6-5 and TRBJ2-1; the D gene is possibly TRBD2 (5 bases). Per the germline V gene, CDR1 is MNHEY and CDR2 is SVGAGI. The CDR3 is 13 amino acids. Trimming removed 5 bases from V and 5 bases from J, with 10 bases in between. This CDR3 is CASSPGLNNEQFF. In DNA, the CDR3 is TGTGCCAGCAGTCCCGGACTTAACAATGAGCAGTTCTTC.

CDR3 region: CASVLYYEQYF. The CDR3 nucleotides are TGTGCCAGCGTACTTTACTACGAGCAGTACTTC. The gene calls are TRBV6-5 and TRBJ2-7, with D uncertain. Per germline, CDR1 MNHEY and CDR2 SVGAGI. V lost 8 bases and J 3 bases, leaving 8 bases between the germline ends. The CDR3 has 11 residues.

The J gene is TRBJ1-3, the V gene TRBV19, with a weak D call TRBD1 (6 bases). Trimming pared 4 bases from V and 0 bases from J, leaving 10 bases between. Germline CDR1 reads LNHDA; CDR2 reads SQIVND (reference sequence). The CDR3 has 15 amino acids. The CDR3, as DNA: TGTGCCAGTAGTAGAGACAGGAACTCTGGAAACACCATATATTTT. Translation gives CASSRDRNSGNTIYF.

This clone was found once. This chain connects TRBV30 to TRBJ2-7; D gene uncertain. Germline CDR1 is GTSNPN and CDR2 is SVGIG (reference sequence). The V and J ends lost 0 bases and 1 base respectively, with 4 bases between them. The CDR3 has 12 residues. The CDR3 reads CAWSVSSYEQYF. The CDR3 bases are TGTGCCTGGAGTGTCAGTTCCTACGAGCAGTACTTC.

The table lists this clone with a count of one. This chain connects TRBV7-9 to TRBJ2-3, with D hard to call. V lost 1 base, J lost 2 bases, and 7 bases lay in between. The CDR3 covers 14 residues. CDR1 and CDR2 from the germline V gene are SEHNR and FQNEAQ (reference sequence). The chain's CDR3 is CASSLVGDTDTQYF. CDR3 sequence (DNA): TGTGCCAGCAGCTTAGTAGGAGACACAGATACGCAGTATTTT.

The chain employs TRBV28 and TRBJ2-7; the D gene is possibly TRBD1 (6 bases). This CDR3 contains 13 residues. Deletions cut 5 bases from V and 7 bases from J, with 15 bases between. CDR1 is MDHEN, CDR2 SYDVKM, per germline. This CDR3 is CASSPPRTVEQYF. CDR3 DNA sequence: TGTGCCAGCAGTCCACCGAGGACAGTTGAGCAGTACTTC.

This chain links TRBV11-2 with TRBJ2-5, with TRBD1 matching 7 bases. The length of the CDR3 is 15 residues. Germline V gives CDR1 SGHAT, CDR2 FQNNGV. Trimming removed 3 bases from V and 5 bases from J; junction bases left unmatched: 9. The CDR3 reads CASSLTLTGVETQYF. The CDR3 bases are TGTGCCAGCAGCTTGACCCTAACAGGGGTCGAGACCCAGTACTTC.

The chain joins TRBV2 to TRBJ2-7, with D maybe TRBD1 (5 bases). Trimming pared 7 bases from V and 4 bases from J, leaving 17 bases between. Per germline, CDR1 SNHLY and CDR2 FYNNEI. This CDR3 contains 14 residues. CDR3 amino acids: CASTLLGVRYEQYF. Written as DNA, the CDR3 is TGTGCCAGCACCTTATTAGGGGTTCGGTACGAGCAGTACTTC.

This clone appeared a single time. V gene TRBV18 combines with J gene TRBJ1-3; 7 bases line up with TRBD1. CDR3 length: 13 residues. CDR1 and CDR2 from the germline V gene are KGHSH and LQKENI. Unmatched junction bases numbered 3, after V lost 3 bases and J lost 7 bases. CDR3 residues: CASSPRGQNTIYF. CDR3 nucleotide sequence: TGTGCCAGCTCACCTAGGGGGCAGAACACCATATATTTT. Filled out from reference TRBV18 and TRBJ1-3, the complete variable domain reads NAGVMQNPRHLVRRRGQEARLRCSPMKGHSHVYWYRQLPEEGLKFMVYLQKENIIDESGMPKERFSAEFPKEGPSILRIQQVVRGDSAAYFCASSPRGQNTIYFGEGSWLTVV.

The chain uses TRBV5-4 and TRBJ1-2; 7 bases agree with TRBD1. Germline-derived CDR1 and CDR2 are SGHNT and YYREEE (reference sequence). Trimming cost V 4 bases and J 4 bases; bases outside gene matches: 4. The CDR3 loop spans 13 amino acids. CDR3: CASSPNRGYGYTF. The CDR3 nucleotides are TGTGCCAGCAGCCCCAACAGGGGCTATGGCTACACCTTC. The whole variable domain, filled in from reference TRBV5-4 and TRBJ1-2, reads ETGVTQSPTHLIKTRGQQVTLRCSSQSGHNTVSWYQQALGQGPQFIFQYYREEENGRGNFPPRFSGLQFPNYSSELNVNALELDDSALYLCASSPNRGYGYTFGSGTRLTVV.

The chain is built from TRBV27 and TRBJ2-3; D may be TRBD1 (5 bases). There are 15 residues in the CDR3. The V end was cut by 3 bases, the J end by 0 bases, with 10 bases between. Germline assignment: CDR1 MNHEY and CDR2 SMNVEV (reference sequence). In DNA, the CDR3 is TGTGCCAGCAGTTTTCGGCAGGGAAGCACAGATACGCAGTATTTT. Its protein is CASSFRQGSTDTQYF.

This clone was observed once. V is TRBV10-3 and J is TRBJ2-1; 9 nucleotides agree with TRBD1. Germline CDR1 ENHRY, CDR2 SYGVKD. The CDR3 runs to 13 residues. Trimming took 11 bases from V and 9 from J; bases not matched to a gene: 11. The CDR3 bases are TGTGCCCACAGGGGGCGCGAATTTGGTGAGCAGTTCTTC. Its protein product is CAHRGREFGEQFF.

The chain combines TRBV28 with TRBJ1-1; 9 nucleotides agree with TRBD1. The V segment lost 5 bases and the J segment 8 bases; nucleotides outside the gene matches: 6. The CDR3 has 13 amino acids. Per germline, CDR1 MDHEN and CDR2 SYDVKM. CDR3 residues: CASSRDRVAEAFF. In nucleotides, the CDR3 is TGTGCCAGCAGTCGGGACAGGGTAGCCGAAGCTTTCTTT.

This clone was detected once. The V call is TRBV12-5, the J call TRBJ1-2, with D perhaps TRBD1 (5 bases). The CDR3 consists of 14 residues. With 1 base removed from V and 6 bases from J, the gap between germline ends came to 12 bases. Per the germline V gene, CDR1 is LGHNT and CDR2 is FRNRAP. The CDR3 is CASGLAGDRHGYTF. CDR3 nucleotide sequence: TGTGCTAGTGGTTTGGCTGGAGACAGACATGGCTACACCTTC.

The chain couples TRBV30 to TRBJ2-3, with D unclear. V shed 6 bases and J shed 11 bases, with 15 bases lying between them. There are 11 residues in the CDR3. The germline gives CDR1 GTSNPN, CDR2 SVGIG (reference sequence). The CDR3 sequence is CACLLGVWQYF. CDR3 coding DNA: TGTGCCTGCCTCCTCGGAGTCTGGCAGTATTTT.

This clone occurred once. V usage is TRBV21-1 and J usage is TRBJ2-7; TRBD2, as called in the table, went unchecked against the DNA. TRBV21-1 is assigned pseudogene status. CDR3 length: 16 residues. CDR3 DNA: TGTGCCAGCAGCAAAGAAAGGAGGCTAGCGGGACCCGAGCAGTACTTC. The encoded protein is CASSKERRLAGPEQYF.

The J gene is TRBJ1-6, the V gene TRBV6-5; TRBD1 might be the D (6 bases). Germline CDR1 MNHEY, CDR2 SVGAGI. Trimming pared 0 bases from V and 9 bases from J, leaving 12 bases between. This CDR3 is 15 amino acids long. Here the CDR3 reads CASSYSNTGISPLHF. The CDR3 coding sequence is TGTGCCAGCAGTTACTCGAATACAGGGATTTCACCCCTCCACTTT.